This entry concerns a single TCR beta chain. No antigen is known for it. No much larger clone exists at a distance of one base, and base qualities are not known. The sample comes from a study of blood T cell repertoires in COVID-19 (dated by TCRdb to between 2020 and 2021). A note on the overall study: Collaborator samples came from the United States, Italy and Spain and covered acute and convalescent phases of COVID-19. Deeply sampled blood TCRbeta repertoires from subjects exposed to, actively infected with, or recovered from COVID-19 were included in the dataset. The repertoires were made available in a free public database intended to serve as a resource for research on the immune response to SARS-CoV-2. Where available, HLA class I and class II types were obtained from metadata supplied by the sample provider rather than from assay-based typing. A de-identified subject ID, COVID-19 status, age in years and sex were almost always included in the sample metadata. Samples were obtained from the ongoing ImmuneRACE study (first 160 participants) and from about 1,300 subjects provided by 6 global collaborators. The prospective study material was composed of cDNA or gDNA derived from T cells, B-cell-depleted T cells, or PBMCs.

V is cut by 3 bases and J by 4 bases, and the space between the germline ends is 13 bases. CDR1 is given as MNHNS and CDR2 as SASEGT, both from the germline V gene. Its CDR3 holds 14 amino acids, cysteine through phenylalanine. Only CDR3 DNA is held: 42 bases, read in frame from base 1. Whole blood was collected in K2EDTA tubes by collaborating institutions according to the institutions' own protocols. For TCRbeta analysis, collaborators shipped samples as frozen whole blood, isolated PBMCs, or DNA extracted from either of those sample types. The paper's findings and limits, for the study overall: The amount of clinical and demographic metadata varied by source and participant and was provided uncurated.

The immunoSEQ Assay, a bias-controlled multiplex PCR, was used to amplify TCRbeta CDR3 regions from genomic DNA. The authors' pipeline ran thus. Within the assay, amplification of reference gene primers was used to estimate how many nucleated cells each sample contained. To quantify the absolute abundance of each unique TCRbeta CDR3 rearrangement, sequence reads were collapsed and filtered. For each sample, productive Simpson clonality was calculated as the square root of Simpson's diversity index over productive rearrangements. TCRdb holds this immuneACCESS table with in-frame rearrangements only. Some clones are missing; in checked studies, unresolved V genes explain under half, and the rest has no known cause. The D gene and trimming were derived from the DNA, and the V and J assignments and clone size from that table. The table for this sample lists under 150,000 clones; about four fifths of them were counted only once. More than 7.5% of the sample goes to the ten largest clones.

Here the chain combines TRBV6-1 and TRBJ2-7; the D gene is not confidently resolved. The receptor was isolated from a woman aged 55-75 years with active or convalescent COVID-19. Sequenced input: peripheral blood. The DNA is as follows: TGTGCCAGCAGTGAGGATGACATTGTGTACGAGCAGTACTTC. This yields the protein CASSEDDIVYEQYF.